The source of this T cell receptor beta chain is a study of control samples from healthy donors and cancer patients. This clone showed up just once. Here immunoSEQ multiplex PCR was the method, and the copy in TCRdb shows in-frame clones only, minus some. The table includes roughly 54,000 clones, 95% to 97% detected once. Germline CDR1 and CDR2: MGHRA and YSYEKL. The CDR3 contains 18 residues. Trimming took 0 bases from V and 0 from J, leaving 14 bases between them. The source is a woman aged 25 to 39 in good health. Sequenced: blood. The rearrangement uses TRBV4-1 and TRBJ2-2, with D tentatively TRBD1 or TRBD2 (6 bases each). The CDR3 loop is CASSQEGGPPPNTGELFF. The CDR3 nucleotides are TGCGCCAGCAGCCAAGAAGGGGGGCCCCCTCCGAACACCGGGGAGCTGTTTTTT.